Listed below are T cell receptor beta chains from one sample, sequenced in a study of response to subunit inactivated influenza vaccine. TCRdb processed the RT-PCR reads anew with MiXCR; each CDR3 protein has one entry. This table has approximately 250,000 distinct CDR3 sequences, 9% to 15% appearing once. The sample was non-naive T cells sorted from PBMCs, taken 14 days before vaccination. Receptor source: a man over 45 who received an inactivated influenza vaccine. CDR3s leave out the opening cysteine and the closing phenylalanine or tryptophan. Not all rows give a size; the values are once, few, many and, for expanded clones, a class.

V gene,clone size,J gene,CDR3 protein
TRBV7-2,.,TRBJ2-1,ASSPAGYGEQF
TRBV4-3,.,TRBJ1-2,ASSQDIQHYGYT
TRBV12-3/TRBV12-4,many,TRBJ2-1,ASRASTGYNEQF
TRBV12-3/TRBV12-4,many,TRBJ2-1,ASMQSVSNEQF
TRBV5-6,.,TRBJ2-7,ASGPGTGCSYEQY
TRBV7-9,few,TRBJ2-7,ASSPGGLAGNEQY
TRBV19,many,TRBJ2-7,ASSTTGDEQY
TRBV19,few,TRBJ2-1,ASSIEQTLSGNEQF
TRBV20-1,few,TRBJ2-3,SASETLAGASTDTQY
TRBV7-3,.,TRBJ2-5,ASSLALAGGTQY